This T cell receptor (beta chain) was found in a study of neurological immune-mediated disorders. From the 5' RACE reads, TCRdb called clonotypes with MiXCR, one entry per CDR3 protein. The repertoire consists of fewer than 40,000 distinct CDR3 sequences, with approximately 4.5% occurring once and the leading ten covering 23%. Source material was 2 million unsorted PBMCs, stored at -80 °C in RNAlater. This clonotype has at least ten counts. The CDR3 is 13 amino acids. Per germline, CDR1 MNHEY and CDR2 SVGAGI. V was clipped by 8 bases and J by 3 bases; unmatched bases: 4. The sequencing sample was made of PBMCs. This receptor was obtained from a young man in good health. J is TRBJ2-7 and V is TRBV6-5; 10 nucleotides match TRBD1. For the CDR3, the DNA is TGTGCCAGCGGACAGGGGGACTACTACGAGCAGTACTTC. It specifies CASGQGDYYEQYF.